The clone carrying this TCR beta chain was picked up one time. Its antigen is undetermined. The data originate from a study of cytomegalovirus exposure and HLA in healthy donors. Looking at the study overall: Earlier work reported 100 million or so unique TCR beta sequences from about 180 million T cells.

The PCR had 60 Vbeta and 13 Jbeta primers. Assay used: immunoSEQ multiplex PCR; TCRdb lists only in-frame clones, some missing. This table holds under 200,000 clones, roughly 80% found once. Looked up from germline, CDR1 is LNHDA and CDR2 is SQIVND (reference sequence). V gave up 6 bases and J gave up 7 bases; unmatched junction bases: 10. The CDR3 has 14 amino acids. Findings and caveats of the study: Most of the CMV-associated TCR beta chains (in a later analysis) appeared to be HLA-restricted.

The receptor was isolated from a male donor in good health and CMV-seropositive. The rearrangement links TRBV19 to TRBJ1-1; the match to TRBD1 covers 8 bases. Sequenced input: PBMCs. This CDR3 is CASRNTGGKNEAFF. For the CDR3, the DNA is TGTGCCAGTAGGAACACAGGGGGAAAAAATGAAGCTTTCTTT. Complete variable domain (other parts from reference TRBV19 and TRBJ1-1): DGGITQSPKYLFRKEGQNVTLSCEQNLNHDAMYWYRQDPGQGLRLIYYSQIVNDFQKGDIAEGYSVSREKKESFPLTVTSAQKNPTAFYLCASRNTGGKNEAFFGQGTRLTVV.